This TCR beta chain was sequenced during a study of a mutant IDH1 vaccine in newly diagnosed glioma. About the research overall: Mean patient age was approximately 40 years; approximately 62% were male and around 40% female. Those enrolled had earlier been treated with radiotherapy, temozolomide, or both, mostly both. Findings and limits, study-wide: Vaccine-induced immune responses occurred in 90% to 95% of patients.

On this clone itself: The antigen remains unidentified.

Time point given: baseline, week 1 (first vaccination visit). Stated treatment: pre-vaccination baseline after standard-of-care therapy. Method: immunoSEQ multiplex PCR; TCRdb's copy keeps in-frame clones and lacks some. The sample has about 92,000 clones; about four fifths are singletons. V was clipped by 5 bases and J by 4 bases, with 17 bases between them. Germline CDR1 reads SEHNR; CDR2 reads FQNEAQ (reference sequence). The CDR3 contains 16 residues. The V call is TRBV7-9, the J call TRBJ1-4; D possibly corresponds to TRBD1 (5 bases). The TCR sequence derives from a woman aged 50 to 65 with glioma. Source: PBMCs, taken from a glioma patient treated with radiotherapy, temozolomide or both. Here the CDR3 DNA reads TGTGCCAGCAGCCCATCCCTAGCCAGGGATAATGAAAAACTGTTTTTT. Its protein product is CASSPSLARDNEKLFF.